This TCR beta chain was sequenced during a study of Graves' ophthalmopathy and Graves' hyperthyroidism. There are 13 residues in the CDR3. Germline CDR1 and CDR2: SGHTA and FQGNSA. Trimming at V came to 5 bases and at J to 4 bases, leaving 4 bases not matched to a gene. Points from the study as a whole: Ophthalmopathy could be told apart from stable hyperthyroidism by a 13-signature model (about 89% sensitivity, around 79% specificity). In blood, most expanded thyroid clonotypes above 0.001 frequency were also detected.

Exclusion covered patients with other autoimmune diseases or uncontrolled infections (as well as pregnancy or lactation). This clonotype was recorded many times. The antigen is unknown. Scientists amplified the TCR beta CDR3 regions from RNA transcripts. An opening RT-PCR round employed HTBI primers and preceded a second-round multiplex PCR. TCRdb called the multiplex PCR reads again in MiXCR, with one record for every CDR3 protein. The data show around 520,000 distinct CDR3 sequences, about 35% seen once. The specimen was peripheral blood or thyroid tissue (not recorded which). The J gene is TRBJ2-5, the V gene TRBV7-2; TRBD1 matches at 7 bases. The receptor comes from an adult man with Graves' hyperthyroidism. CDR3 nucleotide sequence: TGTGCCAGCAGCCCGGGACAGAGAGAGACCCAGTACTTC. Translating it yields CASSPGQRETQYF. The full variable domain, in which reference TRBV7-2 and TRBJ2-5 provide the parts outside the CDR3, is GAGVSQSPSNKVTEKGKDVELRCDPISGHTALYWYRQSLGQGLEFLIYFQGNSAPDKSGLPSDRFSAERTGGSVSTLTIQRTQQEDSAVYLCASSPGQRETQYFGPGTRLLVL.